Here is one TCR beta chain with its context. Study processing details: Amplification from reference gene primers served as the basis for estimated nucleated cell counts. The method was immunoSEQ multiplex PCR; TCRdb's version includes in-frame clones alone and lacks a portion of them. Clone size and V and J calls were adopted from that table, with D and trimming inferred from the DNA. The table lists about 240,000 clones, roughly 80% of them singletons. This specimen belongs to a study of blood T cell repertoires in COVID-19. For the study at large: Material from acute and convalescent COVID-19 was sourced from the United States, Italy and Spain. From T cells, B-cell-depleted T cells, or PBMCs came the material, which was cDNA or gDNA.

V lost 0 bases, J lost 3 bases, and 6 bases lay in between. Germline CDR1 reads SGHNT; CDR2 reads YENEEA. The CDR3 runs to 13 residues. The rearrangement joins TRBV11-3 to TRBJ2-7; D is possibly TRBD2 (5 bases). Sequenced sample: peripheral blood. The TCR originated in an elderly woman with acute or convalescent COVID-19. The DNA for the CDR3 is TGTGCCAGCAGCTTAGATGAGGGCTACGAGCAGTACTTC. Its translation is CASSLDEGYEQYF.